The 26 T cell receptor beta chains given below trace back to one sample, sequenced in a study of PD-1 blockade in classical Hodgkin lymphoma. The time point is: cycle 4 day 1 (C4D1), after 5 to 7 weeks of nivolumab. Each patient experienced a relapse that followed autologous stem cell transplantation, and brentuximab vedotin exposure varied. Sequencing was performed with immunoSEQ multiplex PCR; in TCRdb, only in-frame clones are kept and a portion is missing. Here the sample spans tens of thousands of clones, 70% to 90% being singletons. The sequences come from peripheral blood mononuclear cells (PBMCs), collected before the fourth cycle of nivolumab. The origin of the receptors is a human donor with classical Hodgkin lymphoma.

V usage is TRBV20-1 and J usage is TRBJ1-2, with D unclear. The CDR3 has 11 residues. From germline, CDR1 is DFQATT and CDR2 SNEGSKA (reference sequence). In DNA, the CDR3 is TGCACCGCCGGGTTTAACTATGGCTACACCTTC. Residues: CTAGFNYGYTF.

The CDR3: CASSPSSGANVLTF. Here the CDR3 DNA reads TGCGCCAGCAGCCCCAGCTCTGGGGCCAACGTCCTGACTTTC. The V gene is TRBV5-1, the J gene TRBJ2-6; D remains unclear. This CDR3 has 14 amino acids. Germline assignment: CDR1 SGHRS and CDR2 YFSETQ. Deletions cut 4 bases from V and 0 bases from J, with 5 bases between. Looking up the rest from reference TRBV5-1 and TRBJ2-6 gives the full variable domain: KAGVTQTPRYLIKTRGQQVTLSCSPISGHRSVSWYQQTPGQGLQFLFEYFSETQRNKGNFPGRFSGRQFSNSRSEMNVSTLELGDSALYLCASSPSSGANVLTFGAGSRLTVL.

This chain uses TRBV11-2 with TRBJ1-1; the D gene is possibly TRBD1 (6 bases). The ends were cut back, 4 bases at V and 4 bases at J, with 16 bases in the middle. The CDR3 is 15 residues long. Germline-derived CDR1 and CDR2 are SGHAT and FQNNGV. The CDR3 loop reads CASSWGQGWTTEAFF. DNA of the CDR3: TGTGCCAGCAGCTGGGGGCAGGGTTGGACCACTGAAGCTTTCTTT.

The V gene is TRBV11-2, the J gene TRBJ2-7, with no clear D. The germline CDR1 and CDR2 sequences are SGHAT and FQNNGV. The CDR3 loop spans 13 amino acids. V was pared by 5 bases and J by 5 bases, with 13 bases between. DNA for the CDR3: TGTGCCAGCAGCCCCCATTCTGGTCACGAGCAGTACTTC. Encoded protein: CASSPHSGHEQYF.

This clone was found a few times. The chain couples TRBV7-9 to TRBJ1-5; D possibly corresponds to TRBD1 (6 bases). The CDR3 loop spans 17 amino acids. Germline-derived CDR1 and CDR2 are SEHNR and FQNEAQ (reference sequence). V was pared by 5 bases and J by 5 bases, with 22 bases between. CDR3 nucleotides: TGTGCCAGCAGCCCAGGGGCCGTTTTCCATTCTGATCAGCCCCAGCATTTT. This sequence encodes CASSPGAVFHSDQPQHF.

The rearrangement uses TRBV28 and TRBJ1-4; 7 bases map to TRBD1. J lost 6 bases, V lost 11 bases, and 9 bases had no gene match. The V gene's germline CDR1 is MDHEN and CDR2 SYDVKM. This CDR3 region has 13 residues. CDR3 sequence: CASGAGGDEKLFF. The CDR3 region has the DNA TGTGCCTCAGGGGCAGGGGGAGATGAAAAACTGTTTTTT.

The genes are TRBV5-4 and TRBJ2-5; perhaps TRBD2 as D (5 bases). Looked up from germline, CDR1 is SGHNT and CDR2 is YYREEE (reference sequence). The CDR3 runs to 13 residues. V was cut by 4 bases and J by 10 bases, with 17 bases left in between. CDR3 DNA: TGTGCCAGCAGCGTGACTGCAGAGGAGGACCAGTACTTC. It specifies CASSVTAEEDQYF.

CDR3 region: CASSRDRSEAFF. The CDR3 DNA sequence: TGTGCCAGCAGCCGGGACAGGTCTGAAGCTTTCTTT. This chain connects TRBV7-8 to TRBJ1-1; 8 nucleotides match TRBD1. From germline, CDR1 is SGHVS and CDR2 FQNEAQ. The CDR3 covers 12 residues. The V and J ends lost 5 bases and 6 bases, in that order; junction bases with no gene match: 2.

This chain uses TRBV5-1 with TRBJ1-2; tentatively, D is TRBD1 (6 bases). The ends were cut back, 3 bases at V and 8 bases at J, with 17 bases in the middle. The CDR3 loop spans 14 amino acids. The germline CDR1 and CDR2 sequences are SGHRS and YFSETQ. The CDR3 loop reads CASSSENRAGGYTF. The DNA of the CDR3 is TGCGCCAGCAGCTCCGAAAACAGGGCGGGAGGCTACACCTTC.

The chain employs TRBV5-1 and TRBJ2-7, with D possibly being TRBD2 (6 bases). Germline V lookup: CDR1 SGHRS, CDR2 YFSETQ. The CDR3 contains 14 residues. The V gene lost 4 bases and the J gene lost 4 bases, with 15 bases spanning the gap. CDR3 sequence reads: CASSPWDGRYEQYF. CDR3 bases: TGCGCCAGCAGCCCTTGGGATGGGAGGTACGAGCAGTACTTC.

The chain has TRBV18 and TRBJ1-2; D perhaps matches TRBD1 (6 bases). The CDR3 consists of 14 residues. Germline V gives CDR1 KGHSH, CDR2 LQKENI. V dropped 4 bases and J dropped 6 bases, with 15 bases sitting between them. CDR3 sequence (DNA): TGTGCCAGCTCACGGAGACAGGCGGCGGATGGCTACACCTTC. It codes for CASSRRQAADGYTF.

CDR3 loop: CASSLVPGNTIYF. The CDR3 DNA follows: TGCGCCAGCAGCTTGGTCCCCGGAAACACCATATATTTT. The gene calls are TRBV5-1 and TRBJ1-3; D unclear. Germline loops: CDR1 SGHRS, CDR2 YFSETQ. The CDR3 has 13 amino acids. The V end was cut by 0 bases, the J end by 4 bases, with 5 bases between.

This sequence joins TRBV5-1 and TRBJ1-2; D remains unclear. Germline CDR1 reads SGHRS; CDR2 reads YFSETQ. The CDR3 loop spans 12 amino acids. V lost 5 bases, J lost 10 bases, and 15 bases lay in between. The CDR3 nucleotides read TGCGCCAGCAGTTATAGTCGGGTGAACTACACCTTC. This sequence encodes CASSYSRVNYTF.

The chain couples TRBV28 to TRBJ1-4; the D is unclear. CDR1 and CDR2 from the germline V gene are MDHEN and SYDVKM. Deletions cut 3 bases from V and 5 bases from J, with 10 bases between. The CDR3 has 14 amino acids. The CDR3 nucleotides are TGTGCCAGCAGTTTGCCCCCTATGAATGAAAAACTGTTTTTT. Translating it yields CASSLPPMNEKLFF.

This clone was seen more than once but under ten times. The rearrangement links TRBV9 to TRBJ1-5; D remains unclear. The V and J ends lost 0 bases and 6 bases respectively, with 13 bases between them. The CDR3 contains 15 residues. Germline V gene data show CDR1 as SGDLS and CDR2 as YYNGEE. The CDR3 here is CASSVGWLPAQPQHF. The CDR3 DNA sequence: TGTGCCAGCAGCGTAGGCTGGTTGCCTGCTCAGCCCCAGCATTTT.

The V gene is TRBV4-2, the J gene TRBJ2-2; 8 positions agree with TRBD2. The junction had 3 bases not matched to a gene; V was cut back by 3 bases and J by 6 bases. Germline assignment: CDR1 LGHNA and CDR2 YNFKEQ. The CDR3 totals 14 residues. The CDR3 loop reads CASSQRGDPGELFF. CDR3 sequence (DNA): TGTGCCAGCAGCCAGCGGGGGGATCCCGGGGAGCTGTTTTTT.

The J gene is TRBJ1-5, the V gene TRBV28, with D possibly matching TRBD1 (5 bases). Germline V lookup: CDR1 MDHEN, CDR2 SYDVKM. Deletions cut 6 bases from V and 4 bases from J, with 13 bases between. The CDR3 has 14 amino acids. The CDR3 coding sequence is TGTGCCAGCAGCCGCGGGGGGGTGAATCAGCCCCAGCATTTT. Protein product: CASSRGGVNQPQHF.

The chain combines TRBV7-8 with TRBJ2-5; 13 bases fit TRBD2. This CDR3 has 16 residues. Germline CDR1 is SGHVS and CDR2 is FQNEAQ. The V segment lost 5 bases and the J segment 1 base; nucleotides outside the gene matches: 4. The CDR3 coding sequence is TGTGCCAGCAGCACCCGGACTAGCGGGGGCCAAGAGACCCAGTACTTC. This encodes CASSTRTSGGQETQYF. Combining the CDR3 with reference TRBV7-8 and TRBJ2-5 gives the whole variable domain GAGVSQSPRYKVAKRGQDVALRCDPISGHVSLFWYQQALGQGPEFLTYFQNEAQLDKSGLPSDRFFAERPEGSVSTLKIQRTQQEDSAVYLCASSTRTSGGQETQYFGPGTRLLVL.

The chain carries TRBV7-2 and TRBJ1-4; a possible D gene is TRBD1 (5 bases). The germline V and J ends were trimmed by 5 bases and 3 bases, with 19 bases remaining between them. The CDR3 extends over 17 amino acids. Germline CDR1 and CDR2: SGHTA and FQGNSA. The CDR3 sequence: CASSRHDRQPPNEKLFF. In nucleotides, the CDR3 is TGTGCCAGCAGCCGACACGATCGACAGCCTCCTAATGAAAAACTGTTTTTT.

V gene TRBV10-3 combines with J gene TRBJ1-1, with 7 positions matching TRBD1. This CDR3 has 15 residues. V was pared by 6 bases and J by 0 bases, with 7 bases of the junction left unmatched. Germline lookup yields CDR1 ENHRY and CDR2 SYGVKD. This chain's CDR3 is CAIRSTTGMNTEAFF. CDR3 DNA: TGTGCCATCAGAAGTACGACAGGGATGAACACTGAAGCTTTCTTT.

This rearrangement joins TRBV4-2 to TRBJ2-3, with 8 nucleotides matching TRBD2. The CDR3 has 16 residues. Trimming took 5 bases from V and 5 from J; bases not matched to a gene: 12. The germline V gene encodes CDR1 LGHNA and CDR2 YNFKEQ. The CDR3 spells CASSNPGRGEGDTQYF. DNA of the CDR3: TGTGCCAGCAGCAACCCAGGGCGGGGGGAAGGAGATACGCAGTATTTT.

The chain recombines TRBV27 with TRBJ2-7; D ambiguous. The germline V and J ends were trimmed by 3 bases and 5 bases, with 5 bases remaining between them. The V gene's germline CDR1 is MNHEY and CDR2 SMNVEV (reference sequence). There are 11 residues in the CDR3. In DNA, the CDR3 is TGTGCCAGCAGTTTCAGGCACGAGCAGTACTTC. Translated: CASSFRHEQYF.

The chain links TRBV30 to TRBJ1-6; D uncertain. The CDR3 is made up of 14 amino acids. V was pared by 8 bases and J by 0 bases, with 11 bases between. Germline CDR1 GTSNPN, CDR2 SVGIG (reference sequence). The CDR3 sequence is CAGASTSYNSPLHF. CDR3 sequence (DNA): TGTGCCGGCGCCAGCACCTCCTATAATTCACCCCTCCACTTT.

This chain connects TRBV6-5 to TRBJ1-1, with D perhaps matching TRBD1 (5 bases). The CDR3 runs 14 residues. Trimming removed 7 bases from V and 1 base from J, with 13 bases in between. In germline, CDR1 is MNHEY, CDR2 SVGAGI. CDR3 nucleotides: TGTGCCAGCATACCACAGGACCGGAACACTGAAGCTTTCTTT. Its translation is CASIPQDRNTEAFF.

The chain links TRBV10-3 to TRBJ2-1; the match to TRBD2 covers 15 bases. Per germline, CDR1 ENHRY and CDR2 SYGVKD. The CDR3 has 18 amino acids. The trim removed 2 bases at V and 2 bases at J, leaving 4 bases unmatched. The CDR3 DNA follows: TGTGCCATCAGTGAGGGACTAGCGGGGGGGATCACCTACAATGAGCAGTTCTTC. Encoded protein: CAISEGLAGGITYNEQFF.

The J gene is TRBJ2-3, the V gene TRBV6-1, with 9 nucleotides matching TRBD2. Germline values: CDR1 MNHNS, CDR2 SASEGT. J was trimmed by 2 bases and V by 7 bases; bases with no gene match: 4. The CDR3 is 14 residues long. CDR3 in DNA: TGTGCCAGCAACGGCGGGGGGGACACAGATACGCAGTATTTT. Its translation is CASNGGGDTDTQYF.